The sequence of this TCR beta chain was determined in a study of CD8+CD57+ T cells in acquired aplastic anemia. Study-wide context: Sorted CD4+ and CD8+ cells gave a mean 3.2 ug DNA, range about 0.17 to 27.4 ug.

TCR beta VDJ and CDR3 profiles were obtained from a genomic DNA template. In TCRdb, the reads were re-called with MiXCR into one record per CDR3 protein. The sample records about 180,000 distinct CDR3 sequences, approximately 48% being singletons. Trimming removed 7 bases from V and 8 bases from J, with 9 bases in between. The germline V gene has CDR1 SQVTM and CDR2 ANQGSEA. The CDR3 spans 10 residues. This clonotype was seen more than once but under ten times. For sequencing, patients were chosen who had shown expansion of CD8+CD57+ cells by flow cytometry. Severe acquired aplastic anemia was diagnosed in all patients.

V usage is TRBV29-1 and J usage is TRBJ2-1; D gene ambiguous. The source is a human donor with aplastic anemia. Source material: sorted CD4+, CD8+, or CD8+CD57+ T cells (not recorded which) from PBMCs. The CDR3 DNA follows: TGCAGCGCTAAGTATGATGAGCAGTTCTTC. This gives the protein CSAKYDEQFF.